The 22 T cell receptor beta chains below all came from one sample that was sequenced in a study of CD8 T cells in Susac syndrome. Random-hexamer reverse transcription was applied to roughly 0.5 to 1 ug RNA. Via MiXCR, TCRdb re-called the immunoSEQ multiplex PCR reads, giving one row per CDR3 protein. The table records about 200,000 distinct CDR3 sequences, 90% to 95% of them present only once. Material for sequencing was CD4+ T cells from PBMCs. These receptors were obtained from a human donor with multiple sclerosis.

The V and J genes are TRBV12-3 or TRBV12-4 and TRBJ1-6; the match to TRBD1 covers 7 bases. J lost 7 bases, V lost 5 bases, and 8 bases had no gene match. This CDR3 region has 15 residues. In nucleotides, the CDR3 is TGTGCCAGCAGTCCCCTCCCGGGACAGAATTCACCCCTCCACTTT. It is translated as CASSPLPGQNSPLHF.

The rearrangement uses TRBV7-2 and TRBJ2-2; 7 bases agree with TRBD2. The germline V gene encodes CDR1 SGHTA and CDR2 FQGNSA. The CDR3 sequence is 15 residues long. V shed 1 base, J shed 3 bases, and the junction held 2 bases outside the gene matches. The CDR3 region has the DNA TGTGCCAGCAGCTTAGTGGCGGGAGACACCGGGGAGCTGTTTTTT. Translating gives CASSLVAGDTGELFF.

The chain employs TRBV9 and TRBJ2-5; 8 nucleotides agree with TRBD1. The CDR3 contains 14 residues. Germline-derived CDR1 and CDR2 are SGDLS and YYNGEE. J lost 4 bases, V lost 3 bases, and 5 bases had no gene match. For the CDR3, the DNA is TGTGCCAGCAGCGGACCAGGGGGCGGAGAGACCCAGTACTTC. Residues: CASSGPGGGETQYF. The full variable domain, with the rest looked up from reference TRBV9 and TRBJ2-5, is DSGVTQTPKHLITATGQRVTLRCSPRSGDLSVYWYQQSLDQGLQFLIQYYNGEERAKGNILERFSAQQFPDLHSELNLSSLELGDSALYFCASSGPGGGETQYFGPGTRLLVL.

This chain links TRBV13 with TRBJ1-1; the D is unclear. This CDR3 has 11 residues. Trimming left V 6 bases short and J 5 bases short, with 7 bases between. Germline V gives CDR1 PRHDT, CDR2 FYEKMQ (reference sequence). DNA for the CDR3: TGTGCCAGCAGTCGAAGAACTGAAGCTTTCTTT. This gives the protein CASSRRTEAFF.

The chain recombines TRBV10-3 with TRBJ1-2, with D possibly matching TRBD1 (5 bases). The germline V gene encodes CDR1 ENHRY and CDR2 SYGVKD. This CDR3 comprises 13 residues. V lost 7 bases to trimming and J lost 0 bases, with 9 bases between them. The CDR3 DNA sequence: TGTGCCATCACTGCAGGGACTAACTATGGCTACACCTTC. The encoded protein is CAITAGTNYGYTF.

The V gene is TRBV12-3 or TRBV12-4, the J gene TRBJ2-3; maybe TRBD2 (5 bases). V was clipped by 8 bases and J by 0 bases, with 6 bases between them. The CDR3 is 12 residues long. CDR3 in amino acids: CASEGSTDTQYF. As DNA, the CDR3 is TGTGCCAGCGAGGGTAGCACAGATACGCAGTATTTT.

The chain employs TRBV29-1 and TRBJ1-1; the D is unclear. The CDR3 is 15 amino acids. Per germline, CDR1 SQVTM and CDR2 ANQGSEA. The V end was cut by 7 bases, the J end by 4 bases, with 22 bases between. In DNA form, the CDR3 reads TGCAGCGCAACGGGGTGGGGTCACGCTGGCACTGAAGCTTTCTTT. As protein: CSATGWGHAGTEAFF.

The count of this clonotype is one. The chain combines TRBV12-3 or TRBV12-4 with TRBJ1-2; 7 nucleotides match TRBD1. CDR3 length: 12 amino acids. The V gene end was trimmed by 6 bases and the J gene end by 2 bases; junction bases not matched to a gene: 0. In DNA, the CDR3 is TGTGCCAGCAGGGGACAGAACTATGGCTACACCTTC. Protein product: CASRGQNYGYTF.

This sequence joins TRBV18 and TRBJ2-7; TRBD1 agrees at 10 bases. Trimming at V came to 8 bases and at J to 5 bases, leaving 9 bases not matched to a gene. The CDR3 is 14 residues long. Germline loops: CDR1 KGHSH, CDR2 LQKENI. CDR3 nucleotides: TGTGCCAGCAATCCGACAGGGGGCCAAAACGAGCAGTACTTC. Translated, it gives CASNPTGGQNEQYF.

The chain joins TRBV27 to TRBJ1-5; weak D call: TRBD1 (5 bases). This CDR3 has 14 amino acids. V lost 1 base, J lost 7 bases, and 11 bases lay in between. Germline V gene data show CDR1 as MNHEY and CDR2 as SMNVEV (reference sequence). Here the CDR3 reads CASSLWGSRQPQHF. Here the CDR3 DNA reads TGTGCCAGCAGTTTATGGGGGTCGCGCCAGCCCCAGCATTTT.

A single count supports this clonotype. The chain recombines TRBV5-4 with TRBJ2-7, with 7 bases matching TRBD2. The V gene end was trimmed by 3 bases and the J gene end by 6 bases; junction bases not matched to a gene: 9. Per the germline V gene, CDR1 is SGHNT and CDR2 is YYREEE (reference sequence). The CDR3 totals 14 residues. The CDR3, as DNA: TGTGCCAGCAGCTCTCGGGACTACAAAGGCGAGCAGTACTTC. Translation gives CASSSRDYKGEQYF.

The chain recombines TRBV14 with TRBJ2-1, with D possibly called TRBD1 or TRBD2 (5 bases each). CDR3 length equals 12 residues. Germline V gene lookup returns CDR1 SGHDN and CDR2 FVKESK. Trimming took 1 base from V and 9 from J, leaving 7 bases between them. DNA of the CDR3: TGTGCCAGCAGCCAAGTGGGGACTGAGCAGTTCTTC. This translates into CASSQVGTEQFF.

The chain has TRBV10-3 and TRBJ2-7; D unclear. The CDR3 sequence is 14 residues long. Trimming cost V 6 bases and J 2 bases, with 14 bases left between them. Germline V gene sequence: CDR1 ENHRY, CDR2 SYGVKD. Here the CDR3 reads CAIRETTPPYEQYF. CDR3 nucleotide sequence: TGTGCCATCAGGGAAACGACACCTCCCTACGAGCAGTACTTC.

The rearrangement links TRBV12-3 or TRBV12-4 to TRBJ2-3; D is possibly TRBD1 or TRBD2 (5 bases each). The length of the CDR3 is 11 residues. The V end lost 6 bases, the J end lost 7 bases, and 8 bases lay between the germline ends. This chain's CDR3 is CASRGEYTQYF. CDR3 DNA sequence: TGTGCCAGCAGGGGGGAGTATACGCAGTATTTT.

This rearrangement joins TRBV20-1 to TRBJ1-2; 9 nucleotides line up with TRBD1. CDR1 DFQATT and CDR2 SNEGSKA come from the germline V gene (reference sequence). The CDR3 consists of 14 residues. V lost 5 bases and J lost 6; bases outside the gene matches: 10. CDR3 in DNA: TGCAGTGCTCAACAGGGGGCGATGGTGGATGGCTACACCTTC. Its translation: CSAQQGAMVDGYTF.

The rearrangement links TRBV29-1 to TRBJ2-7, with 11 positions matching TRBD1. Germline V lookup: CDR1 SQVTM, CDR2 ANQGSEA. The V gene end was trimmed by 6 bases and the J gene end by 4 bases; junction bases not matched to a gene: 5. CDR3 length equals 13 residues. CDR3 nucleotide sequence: TGCAGCGTCGCGGGACAGGGGGGGTACGAGCAGTACTTC. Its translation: CSVAGQGGYEQYF.

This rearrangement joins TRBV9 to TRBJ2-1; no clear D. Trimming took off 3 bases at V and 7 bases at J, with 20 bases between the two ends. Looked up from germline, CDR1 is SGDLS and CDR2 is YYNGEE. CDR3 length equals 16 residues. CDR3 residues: CASSARVGSRVNEQFF. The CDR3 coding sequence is TGTGCCAGCAGCGCCCGGGTGGGGTCCCGGGTTAATGAGCAGTTCTTC.

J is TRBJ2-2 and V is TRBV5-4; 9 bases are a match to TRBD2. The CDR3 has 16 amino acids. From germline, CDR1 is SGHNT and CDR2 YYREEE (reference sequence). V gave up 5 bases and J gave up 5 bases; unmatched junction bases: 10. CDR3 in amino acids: CASRLSSGALTGELFF. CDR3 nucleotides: TGTGCCAGCAGACTCTCTAGCGGGGCTTTAACCGGGGAGCTGTTTTTT.

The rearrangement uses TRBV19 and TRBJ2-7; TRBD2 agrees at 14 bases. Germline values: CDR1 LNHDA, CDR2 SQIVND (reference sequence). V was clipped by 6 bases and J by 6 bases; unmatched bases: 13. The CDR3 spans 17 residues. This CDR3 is CASSHLGTSGGGGEQYF. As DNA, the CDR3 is TGTGCCAGTAGCCATCTCGGGACTAGCGGGGGCGGGGGCGAGCAGTACTTC.

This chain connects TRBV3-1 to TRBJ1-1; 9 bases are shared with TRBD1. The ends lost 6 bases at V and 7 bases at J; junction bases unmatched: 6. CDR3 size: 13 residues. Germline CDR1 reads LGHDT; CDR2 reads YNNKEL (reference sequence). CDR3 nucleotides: TGTGCCAGCAGACGTCCGGGACAGGGTGAAGCTTTCTTT. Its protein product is CASRRPGQGEAFF. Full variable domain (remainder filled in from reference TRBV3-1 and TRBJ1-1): DTAVSQTPKYLVTQMGNDKSIKCEQNLGHDTMYWYKQDSKKFLKIMFSYNNKELIINETVPNRFSPKSPDKAHLNLHINSLELGDSAVYFCASRRPGQGEAFFGQGTRLTVV.

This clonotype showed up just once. For the CDR3, the DNA is TGTGCCAGCAGTTCCAGCGGGAGGGCCCCCTACAATGAGCAGTTCTTC. Translating gives CASSSSGRAPYNEQFF. The gene calls are TRBV6-5 and TRBJ2-1; TRBD2 agrees at 10 bases. The germline CDR1 and CDR2 sequences are MNHEY and SVGAGI. V was pared by 4 bases and J by 2 bases, with 5 bases of the junction left unmatched. CDR3 length: 16 amino acids.

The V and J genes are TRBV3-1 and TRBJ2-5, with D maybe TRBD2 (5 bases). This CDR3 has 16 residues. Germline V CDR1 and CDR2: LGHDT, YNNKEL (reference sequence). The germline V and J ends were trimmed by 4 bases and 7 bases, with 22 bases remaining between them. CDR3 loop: CASSRSWTQFEGTQYF. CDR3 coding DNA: TGTGCCAGCAGCCGATCTTGGACTCAATTCGAAGGGACCCAGTACTTC.